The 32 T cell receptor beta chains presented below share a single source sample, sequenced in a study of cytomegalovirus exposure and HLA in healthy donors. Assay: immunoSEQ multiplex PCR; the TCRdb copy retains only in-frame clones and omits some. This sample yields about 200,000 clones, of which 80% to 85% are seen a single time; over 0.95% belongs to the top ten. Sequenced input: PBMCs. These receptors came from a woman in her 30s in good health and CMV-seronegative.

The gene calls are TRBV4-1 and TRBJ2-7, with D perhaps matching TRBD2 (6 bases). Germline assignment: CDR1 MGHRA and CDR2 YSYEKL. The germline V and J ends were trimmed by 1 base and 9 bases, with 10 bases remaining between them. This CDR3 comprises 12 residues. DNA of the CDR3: TGCGCCAGCAGCCAAGTGGGTAGCGGGCAGTACTTC. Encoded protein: CASSQVGSGQYF.

CDR3 loop: CASSPRLDEQYF. As DNA, the CDR3 is TGTGCCAGCAGTCCAAGACTAGACGAGCAGTACTTC. The chain recombines TRBV6-6 with TRBJ2-7; a weak D match, TRBD2 (6 bases). Germline V gene sequence: CDR1 MNHNY, CDR2 SVGAGI (reference sequence). Trimming shortened V by 5 bases and J by 5 bases, and 10 bases separated the two germline ends. The CDR3 is 12 amino acids.

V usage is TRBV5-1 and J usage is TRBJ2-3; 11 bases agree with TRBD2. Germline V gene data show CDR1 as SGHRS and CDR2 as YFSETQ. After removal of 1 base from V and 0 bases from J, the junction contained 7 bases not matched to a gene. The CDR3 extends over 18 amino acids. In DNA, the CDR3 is TGCGCCAGCAGCTTGAGAAGCACTAGCGGGAGTAGCACAGATACGCAGTATTTT. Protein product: CASSLRSTSGSSTDTQYF.

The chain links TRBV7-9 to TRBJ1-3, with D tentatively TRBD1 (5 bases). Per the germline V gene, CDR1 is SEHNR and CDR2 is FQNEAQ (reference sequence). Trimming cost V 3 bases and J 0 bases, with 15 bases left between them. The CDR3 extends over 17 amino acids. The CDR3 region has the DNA TGTGCCAGCAGCTTTCAGAGACAGCTATTCTCTGGAAACACCATATATTTT. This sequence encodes CASSFQRQLFSGNTIYF.

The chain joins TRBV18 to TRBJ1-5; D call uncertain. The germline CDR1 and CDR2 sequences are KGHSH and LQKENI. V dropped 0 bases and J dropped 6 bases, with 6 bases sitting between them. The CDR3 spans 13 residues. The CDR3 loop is CASSPPGSQPQHF. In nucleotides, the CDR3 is TGTGCCAGCTCACCACCGGGGAGTCAGCCCCAGCATTTT.

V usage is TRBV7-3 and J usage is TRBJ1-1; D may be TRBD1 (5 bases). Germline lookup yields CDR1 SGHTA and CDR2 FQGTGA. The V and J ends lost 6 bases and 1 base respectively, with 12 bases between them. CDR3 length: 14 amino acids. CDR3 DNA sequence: TGTGCCAGCAGTCCCGGGGGGTGGAACACTGAAGCTTTCTTT. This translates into CASSPGGWNTEAFF.

The CDR3 region is CASSPRPGETQYF. CDR3 nucleotides: TGCGCCAGCAGCCCCCGCCCGGGAGAGACCCAGTACTTC. The rearrangement joins TRBV5-1 to TRBJ2-5, with D unclear. The CDR3 runs 13 residues. CDR1 and CDR2 (germline): SGHRS, YFSETQ. V was cut by 4 bases and J by 4 bases, with 11 bases left in between.

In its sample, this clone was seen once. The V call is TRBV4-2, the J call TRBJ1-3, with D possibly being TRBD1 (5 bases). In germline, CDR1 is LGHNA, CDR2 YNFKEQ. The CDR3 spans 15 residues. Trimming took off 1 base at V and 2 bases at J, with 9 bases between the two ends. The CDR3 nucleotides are TGTGCCAGCAGCCAAGTATCAGGGACTGGAAACACCATATATTTT. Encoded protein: CASSQVSGTGNTIYF.

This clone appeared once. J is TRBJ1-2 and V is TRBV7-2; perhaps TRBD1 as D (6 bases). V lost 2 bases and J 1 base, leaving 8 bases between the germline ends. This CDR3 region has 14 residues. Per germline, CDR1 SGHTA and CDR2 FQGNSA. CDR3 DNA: TGTGCCAGCAGCTTAAAGGGGGTTAACTATGGCTACACCTTC. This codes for CASSLKGVNYGYTF.

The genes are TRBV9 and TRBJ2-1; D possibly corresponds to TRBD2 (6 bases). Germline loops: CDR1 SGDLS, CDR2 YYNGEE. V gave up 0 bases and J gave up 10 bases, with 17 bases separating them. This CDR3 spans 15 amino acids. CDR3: CASSVAGSGSDEQFF. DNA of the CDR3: TGTGCCAGCAGCGTAGCGGGTAGCGGTTCTGACGAGCAGTTCTTC.

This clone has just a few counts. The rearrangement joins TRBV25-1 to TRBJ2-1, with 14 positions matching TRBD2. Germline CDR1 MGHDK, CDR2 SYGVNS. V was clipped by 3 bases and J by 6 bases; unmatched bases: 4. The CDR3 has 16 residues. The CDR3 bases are TGTGCCAGCAGTGAGATGGGGACTAGCGGGGGCAATGAGCAGTTCTTC. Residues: CASSEMGTSGGNEQFF.

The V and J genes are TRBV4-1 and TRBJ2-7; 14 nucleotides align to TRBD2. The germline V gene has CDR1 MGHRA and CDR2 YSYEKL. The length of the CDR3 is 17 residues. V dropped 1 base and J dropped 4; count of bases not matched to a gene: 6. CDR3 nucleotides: TGCGCCAGCAGCCAAGGAGGGACTAGCGGGGGACAGTACGAGCAGTACTTC. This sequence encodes CASSQGGTSGGQYEQYF.

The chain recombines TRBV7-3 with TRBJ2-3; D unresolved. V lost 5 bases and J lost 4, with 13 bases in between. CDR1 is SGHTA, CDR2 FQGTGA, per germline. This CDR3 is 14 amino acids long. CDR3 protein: CASSPPGQADTQYF. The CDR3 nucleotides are TGTGCCAGCAGCCCGCCAGGTCAGGCAGATACGCAGTATTTT. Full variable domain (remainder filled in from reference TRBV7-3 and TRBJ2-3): GAGVSQTPSNKVTEKGKYVELRCDPISGHTALYWYRQSLGQGPEFLIYFQGTGAADDSGLPNDRFFAVRPEGSVSTLKIQRTERGDSAVYLCASSPPGQADTQYFGPGTRLTVL.

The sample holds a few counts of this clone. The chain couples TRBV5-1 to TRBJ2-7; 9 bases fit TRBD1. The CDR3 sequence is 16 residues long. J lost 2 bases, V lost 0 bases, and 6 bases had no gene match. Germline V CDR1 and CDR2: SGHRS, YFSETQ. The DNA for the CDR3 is TGCGCCAGCAGCTTGGAGGGGACAGGGATCGCCTACGAGCAGTACTTC. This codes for CASSLEGTGIAYEQYF.

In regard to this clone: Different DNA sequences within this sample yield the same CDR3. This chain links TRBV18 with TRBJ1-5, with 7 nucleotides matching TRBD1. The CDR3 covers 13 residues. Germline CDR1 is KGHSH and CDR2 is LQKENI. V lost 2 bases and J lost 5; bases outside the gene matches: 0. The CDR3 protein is CASSPDRDQPQHF. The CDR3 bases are TGTGCCAGCTCACCAGACAGGGATCAGCCCCAGCATTTT.

The CDR3 loop is CASSGTSWSGELFF. For the CDR3, the DNA is TGTGCCAGCAGTGGGACTAGCTGGTCCGGGGAGCTGTTTTTT. V is TRBV2 and J is TRBJ2-2; 8 positions agree with TRBD2. This CDR3 is built from 14 residues. The V gene end was trimmed by 4 bases and the J gene end by 6 bases; junction bases not matched to a gene: 4. CDR1 is SNHLY and CDR2 is FYNNEI in the germline V gene.

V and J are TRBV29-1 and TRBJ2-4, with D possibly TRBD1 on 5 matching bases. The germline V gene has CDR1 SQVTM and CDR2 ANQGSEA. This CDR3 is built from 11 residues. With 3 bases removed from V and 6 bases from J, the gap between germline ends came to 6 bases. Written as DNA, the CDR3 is TGCAGCGTTGATAGGGGAAACATTCAGTACTTC. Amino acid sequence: CSVDRGNIQYF.

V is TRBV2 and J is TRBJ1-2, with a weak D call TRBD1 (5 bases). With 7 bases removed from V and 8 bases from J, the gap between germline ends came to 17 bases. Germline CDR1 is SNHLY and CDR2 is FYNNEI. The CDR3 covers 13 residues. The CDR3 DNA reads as TGTGCCAGCATCGTGGGGGGATCGGGGGGCTACACCTTC. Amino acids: CASIVGGSGGYTF.

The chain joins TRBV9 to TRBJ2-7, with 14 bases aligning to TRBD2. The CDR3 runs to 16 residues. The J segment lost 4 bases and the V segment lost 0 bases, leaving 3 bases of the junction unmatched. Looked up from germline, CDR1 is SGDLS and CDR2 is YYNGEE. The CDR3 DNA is TGTGCCAGCAGCGTAGGACTAGCGGGAGGGATATACGAGCAGTACTTC. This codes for CASSVGLAGGIYEQYF.

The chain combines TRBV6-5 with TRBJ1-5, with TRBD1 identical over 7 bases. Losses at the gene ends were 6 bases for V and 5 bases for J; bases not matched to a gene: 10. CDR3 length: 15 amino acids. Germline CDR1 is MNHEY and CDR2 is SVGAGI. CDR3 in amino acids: CASRTSTGADQPQHF. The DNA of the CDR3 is TGTGCCAGCAGAACCTCAACAGGGGCCGATCAGCCCCAGCATTTT.

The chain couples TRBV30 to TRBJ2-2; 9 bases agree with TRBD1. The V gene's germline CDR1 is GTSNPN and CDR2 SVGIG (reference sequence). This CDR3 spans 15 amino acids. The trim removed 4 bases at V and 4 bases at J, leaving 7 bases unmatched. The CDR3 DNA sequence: TGTGCCTGGATCATCACAGGGGGCGTCACCGGGGAGCTGTTTTTT. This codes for CAWIITGGVTGELFF. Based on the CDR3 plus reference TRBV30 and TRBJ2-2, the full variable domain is SQTIHQWPATLVQPVGSPLSLECTVEGTSNPNLYWYRQAAGRGLQLLFYSVGIGQISSEVPQNLSASRPQDRQFILSSKKLLLSDSGFYLCAWIITGGVTGELFFGEGSRLTVL.

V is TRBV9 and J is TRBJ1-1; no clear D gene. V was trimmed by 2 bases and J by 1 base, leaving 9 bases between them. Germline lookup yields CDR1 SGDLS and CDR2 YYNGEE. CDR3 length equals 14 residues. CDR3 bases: TGTGCCAGCAGCGTGCTACAGAAGAACACTGAAGCTTTCTTT. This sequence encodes CASSVLQKNTEAFF.

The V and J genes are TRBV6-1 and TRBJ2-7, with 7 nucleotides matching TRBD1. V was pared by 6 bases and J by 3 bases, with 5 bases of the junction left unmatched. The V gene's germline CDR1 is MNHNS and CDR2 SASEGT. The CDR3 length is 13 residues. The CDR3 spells CASRSTGIYEQYF. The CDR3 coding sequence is TGTGCCAGCAGGTCGACAGGGATCTACGAGCAGTACTTC.

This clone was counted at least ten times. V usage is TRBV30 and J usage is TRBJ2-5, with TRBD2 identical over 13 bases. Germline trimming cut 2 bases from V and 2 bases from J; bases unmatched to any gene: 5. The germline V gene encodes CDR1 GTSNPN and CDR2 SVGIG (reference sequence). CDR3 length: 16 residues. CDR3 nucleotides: TGTGCCTGGAGTCCAACTAGCGGGGGGGGACAAGAGACCCAGTACTTC. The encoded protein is CAWSPTSGGGQETQYF.

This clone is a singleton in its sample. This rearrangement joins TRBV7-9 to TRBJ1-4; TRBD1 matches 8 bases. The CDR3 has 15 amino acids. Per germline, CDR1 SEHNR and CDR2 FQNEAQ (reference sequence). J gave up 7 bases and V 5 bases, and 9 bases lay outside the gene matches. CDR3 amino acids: CASSVRGTGLEKLFF. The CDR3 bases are TGTGCCAGCAGCGTACGCGGGACAGGACTTGAAAAACTGTTTTTT.

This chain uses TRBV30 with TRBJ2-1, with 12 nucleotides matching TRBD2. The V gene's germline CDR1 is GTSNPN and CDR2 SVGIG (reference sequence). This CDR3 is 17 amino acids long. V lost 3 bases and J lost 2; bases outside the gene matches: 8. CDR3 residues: CAWRAPSGRATYNEQFF. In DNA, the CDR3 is TGTGCCTGGAGGGCACCTAGCGGGAGGGCCACCTACAATGAGCAGTTCTTC.

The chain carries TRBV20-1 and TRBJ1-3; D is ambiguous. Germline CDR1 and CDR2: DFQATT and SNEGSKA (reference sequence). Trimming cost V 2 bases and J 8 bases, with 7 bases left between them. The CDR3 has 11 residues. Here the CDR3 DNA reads TGCAGTGCTAGACGCGAAGACACCATATATTTT. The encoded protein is CSARREDTIYF.

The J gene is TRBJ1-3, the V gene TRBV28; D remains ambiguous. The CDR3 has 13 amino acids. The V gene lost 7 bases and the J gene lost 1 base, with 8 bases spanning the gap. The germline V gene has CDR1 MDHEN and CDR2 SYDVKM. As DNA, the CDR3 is TGTGCCAGCACGTCAGGTTCTGGAAACACCATATATTTT. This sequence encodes CASTSGSGNTIYF.

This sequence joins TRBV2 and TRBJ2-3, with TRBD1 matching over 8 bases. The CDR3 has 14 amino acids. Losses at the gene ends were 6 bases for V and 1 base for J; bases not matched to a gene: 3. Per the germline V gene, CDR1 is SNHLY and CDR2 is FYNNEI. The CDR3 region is CASRLTGGTDTQYF. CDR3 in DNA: TGTGCCAGCAGACTGACAGGGGGCACAGATACGCAGTATTTT.

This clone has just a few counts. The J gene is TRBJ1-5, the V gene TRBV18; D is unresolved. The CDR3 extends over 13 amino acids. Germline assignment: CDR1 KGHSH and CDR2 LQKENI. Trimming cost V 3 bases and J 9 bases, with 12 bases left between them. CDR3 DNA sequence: TGTGCCAGCTCACCGGGCCTTAATTGGCCCCAGCATTTT. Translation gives CASSPGLNWPQHF.

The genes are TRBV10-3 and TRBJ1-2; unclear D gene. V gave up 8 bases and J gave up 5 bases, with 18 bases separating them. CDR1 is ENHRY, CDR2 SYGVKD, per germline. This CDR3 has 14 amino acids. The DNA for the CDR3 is TGTGCCATCCGCCCATTGGGAGGCCAGTATGGCTACACCTTC. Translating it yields CAIRPLGGQYGYTF.

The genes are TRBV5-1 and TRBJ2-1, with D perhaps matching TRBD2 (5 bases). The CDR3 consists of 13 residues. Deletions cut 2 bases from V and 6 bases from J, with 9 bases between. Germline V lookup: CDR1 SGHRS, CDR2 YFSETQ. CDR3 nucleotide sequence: TGCGCCAGCAGCTTAACGCGGGCCAATGAGCAGTTCTTC. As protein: CASSLTRANEQFF.